Listed here are 29 T cell receptor beta chains from one sample, sequenced in a study of metastatic and nonmetastatic thyroid tumors. TCRdb reprocessed the PCR reads using MiXCR. The repertoire consists of fewer than 100,000 clones, with 14% to 15% occurring once and the leading ten covering about 3.9%. Until they underwent thyroid surgery, no patient had received any treatment. Specimen: blood. These receptors all come from a female donor with papillary thyroid cancer or a benign thyroid nodule (not recorded which). Some clones in this sample may be carry-over from other donors' samples.

This clone came up many times. The V gene is TRBV3-1, the J gene TRBJ2-5; D unclear. This CDR3 contains 12 residues. Per the germline V gene, CDR1 is LGHDT and CDR2 is YNNKEL (reference sequence). V lost 2 bases and J lost 5, with 6 bases in between. This chain's CDR3 is CASSQLRETQYF. The CDR3 coding sequence is TGTGCCAGCAGCCAATTGCGGGAGACCCAGTACTTC.

At least ten counts were recorded for this clone. This sample includes further DNA sequences coding for the same CDR3. This chain uses TRBV25-1 with TRBJ1-1; TRBD1 matches at 7 bases. The CDR3 totals 16 residues. V shed 1 base, J shed 4 bases, and the junction held 9 bases outside the gene matches. Germline CDR1 MGHDK, CDR2 SYGVNS. CDR3 sequence: CASSEWRQGGTTEAFF. CDR3 nucleotides: TGTGCCAGCAGTGAATGGCGACAGGGAGGTACCACTGAAGCTTTCTTT.

The rearrangement joins TRBV12-3 or TRBV12-4 to TRBJ2-7; D call uncertain. This CDR3 spans 14 amino acids. V lost 3 bases and J 4 bases, leaving 13 bases between the germline ends. The CDR3 DNA is TGTGCCAGCAGTTTTGTCCCCGACGGTTACGAGCAGTACTTC. Amino acid sequence: CASSFVPDGYEQYF.

As concerns this clone: A read error may produce the germline difference seen at one junction end. This chain uses TRBV19 with TRBJ2-1; 9 bases line up with TRBD2. The CDR3 spans 15 residues. CDR1 and CDR2 from the germline V gene are LNHDA and SQIVND (reference sequence). The CDR3 sequence is CASSSSGGRLNEQLF. The CDR3 region has the DNA TGTGCCAGTAGTAGTAGCGGGGGCCGTCTTAATGAGCAGTTATTC.

This clone has more than one count but fewer than ten. A much larger clone is a single base away; this may be a read error. V usage is TRBV10-2 and J usage is TRBJ2-5, with D possibly matching TRBD2 (6 bases). The CDR3 covers 12 residues. Germline V gives CDR1 WSHSY, CDR2 SAAADI. The CDR3 here is CASSGGTKTHYF. CDR3 nucleotides: TGCGCCAGCAGCGGGGGAACTAAGACCCATTACTTC.

The table lists this clone with a few counts. V and J are TRBV28 and TRBJ2-2, with D perhaps TRBD1 or TRBD2 (5 bases each). Trimming removed 9 bases from V and 6 bases from J, with 23 bases in between. CDR1 and CDR2 (germline): MDHEN, SYDVKM. The CDR3 covers 16 residues. CDR3 nucleotides: TGTGCCAGGTTAAGAGGGGCTTATTGGCGGCCCGGGGAGCTGTTTTTT. Protein product: CARLRGAYWRPGELFF.

This clone was observed a few times. A much more abundant neighbour one base away suggests this may be a read error. The rearrangement joins TRBV11-2 to TRBJ1-5; D might be TRBD1 (6 bases). This CDR3 is built from 14 residues. Germline V CDR1 and CDR2: SGHAT, FQNNGV. V gave up 3 bases and J gave up 1 base, with 7 bases separating them. The CDR3 region is CASSFTGSNQPQHF. Written as DNA, the CDR3 is TGTGCCAGCAGCTTTACAGGGAGCAATCAGCCCCAGCATTTT.

This clone was seen many times. This chain uses TRBV6-5 with TRBJ1-3, with TRBD1 matching over 9 bases. V shed 4 bases and J 3 bases; nucleotides not matched to a gene: 4. The length of the CDR3 is 15 residues. Per germline, CDR1 MNHEY and CDR2 SVGAGI. In nucleotides, the CDR3 is TGTGCCAGCAGTTCACAGGGGGCCTATGGAAACACCATATATTTT. This sequence encodes CASSSQGAYGNTIYF.

This clone was observed many times. The chain links TRBV10-1 to TRBJ2-7; no definite D call. V dropped 3 bases and J dropped 4 bases, with 10 bases sitting between them. Germline CDR1 WNHNN, CDR2 SYGVQD (reference sequence). The CDR3 totals 13 residues. CDR3 DNA sequence: TGCGCCAGCAGTGAAGGAGTCGGGTACGAGCAGTACTTC. Amino acid sequence: CASSEGVGYEQYF.

This clone was observed at least ten times. The rearrangement joins TRBV5-8 to TRBJ1-5; D might be TRBD1 (5 bases). The CDR3 extends over 15 amino acids. V dropped 0 bases and J dropped 5 bases, with 12 bases sitting between them. The V gene's germline CDR1 is SGHTS and CDR2 YDEGEE. CDR3 residues: CASSLEGLSYQPQHF. In DNA, the CDR3 is TGTGCCAGCAGCTTGGAGGGGCTAAGTTATCAGCCCCAGCATTTT.

This clone appeared many times. J is TRBJ2-7 and V is TRBV4-1; 9 nucleotides agree with TRBD2. The CDR3 sequence is 15 residues long. Germline trimming cut 3 bases from V and 2 bases from J; bases unmatched to any gene: 5. Germline CDR1 MGHRA, CDR2 YSYEKL. The CDR3 DNA is TGCGCCAGCAGCCAGCCCGGGACTAGCCCCTACGAGCAGTACTTC. Its translation: CASSQPGTSPYEQYF.

This clone was detected ten times or more. The chain employs TRBV16 and TRBJ1-2; TRBD1 might be the D (5 bases). This CDR3 region has 15 residues. Trimming took 2 bases from V and 7 from J, leaving 17 bases between them. Germline V gene data show CDR1 as KGHSY and CDR2 as FQNENV. This CDR3 is CASSQRQGFDSGYTF. For the CDR3, the DNA is TGTGCCAGCAGCCAACGCCAGGGTTTCGACTCTGGCTACACCTTC. The variable domain in full, with the rest retrieved from reference TRBV16 and TRBJ1-2, is GEEVAQTPKHLVRGEGQKAKLYCAPIKGHSYVFWYQQVLKNEFKFLISFQNENVFDETGMPKERFSAKCLPNSPCSLEIQATKLEDSAVYFCASSQRQGFDSGYTFGSGTRLTVV.

This clone was counted a few times. It may be a read error: a sequence one base away is much more abundant. J is TRBJ2-1 and V is TRBV28; 9 bases are a match to TRBD1. Germline V gene lookup returns CDR1 MDHEN and CDR2 SYDVKM. The CDR3 length is 17 residues. V trimming: 7 bases; J trimming: 5 bases; junction bases outside the gene matches: 15. CDR3 loop: CASIRRAGQGVNNEQFF. The CDR3, as DNA: TGTGCCAGCATCCGACGGGCGGGACAGGGTGTTAACAATGAGCAGTTCTTC. Filled out from reference TRBV28 and TRBJ2-1, the complete variable domain reads DVKVTQSSRYLVKRTGEKVFLECVQDMDHENMFWYRQDPGLGLRLIYFSYDVKMKEKGDIPEGYSVSREKKERFSLILESASTNQTSMYLCASIRRAGQGVNNEQFFGPGTRLTVL.

To note about this clone: This sequence may be a read error, since a much larger clone differs from it by one base. The J gene is TRBJ2-1, the V gene TRBV3-1, with TRBD2 matching 7 bases. Per the germline V gene, CDR1 is LGHDT and CDR2 is YNNKEL (reference sequence). Trimming at V came to 1 base and at J to 1 base, leaving 10 bases not matched to a gene. The CDR3 spans 18 residues. CDR3 sequence reads: CASSQAEGGWRSYNEQFF. The CDR3 DNA is TGTGCCAGCAGCCAAGCGGAGGGAGGGTGGAGGTCCTACAATGAGCAGTTCTTC.

About this clone: A much larger clone is a single base away; this may be a read error. The chain combines TRBV20-1 with TRBJ1-1, with no clear D. The CDR3 contains 11 residues. Trimming removed 1 base from V and 6 bases from J, with 6 bases in between. Germline values: CDR1 DFQATT, CDR2 SNEGSKA (reference sequence). The CDR3 nucleotides read TGCAGTGCTAGAGTGTGGGCTGAAGCTTTCTTT. This translates into CSARVWAEAFF.

The sample holds many counts of this clone. The CDR3 region is CASEVQRSNEQFF. CDR3 nucleotide sequence: TGTGCCAGCGAAGTTCAACGAAGCAATGAGCAGTTCTTC. This chain joins TRBV28 and TRBJ2-1; D gene ambiguous. CDR1 MDHEN and CDR2 SYDVKM come from the germline V gene. The CDR3 extends over 13 amino acids. V gave up 8 bases and J gave up 6 bases, with 14 bases separating them.

The sample holds a few counts of this clone. The identical CDR3 is also encoded by other nucleotide sequences in the sample. The chain uses TRBV15 and TRBJ1-5; D is ambiguous. This CDR3 region has 16 residues. With 0 bases removed from V and 1 base from J, the gap between germline ends came to 10 bases. Germline V gene data show CDR1 as LNHNV and CDR2 as YYDKDF (reference sequence). The CDR3 nucleotides read TGTGCCACCAGCAGAGATAGGTCGAGGAGCAATCAGCCCCAGCATTTT. Amino acids: CATSRDRSRSNQPQHF.

This clone showed up many times. The chain links TRBV10-3 to TRBJ2-5, with D possibly TRBD1 on 5 matching bases. Trimming pared 8 bases from V and 5 bases from J, leaving 15 bases between. The V gene's germline CDR1 is ENHRY and CDR2 SYGVKD. The CDR3 is 13 amino acids. This CDR3 is CAISRQKEETQYF. Here the CDR3 DNA reads TGTGCCATCTCTCGACAGAAGGAGGAGACCCAGTACTTC.

This clone was counted many times. The chain combines TRBV7-2 with TRBJ1-3, with 7 bases aligning to TRBD1. The V segment lost 3 bases and the J segment 0 bases; nucleotides outside the gene matches: 2. This CDR3 is 15 amino acids long. Germline CDR1 SGHTA, CDR2 FQGNSA. The CDR3 reads CASSLDRNSGNTIYF. The DNA for the CDR3 is TGTGCCAGCAGCTTGGACAGGAACTCTGGAAACACCATATATTTT.

This clone was picked up many times. V gene TRBV14 combines with J gene TRBJ2-7; D not resolved. The germline gives CDR1 SGHDN, CDR2 FVKESK. Trimming took 5 bases from V and 0 from J, leaving 8 bases between them. The CDR3 has 13 amino acids. In DNA form, the CDR3 reads TGTGCCAGCAGCTACTGGGACTCCTACGAGCAGTACTTC. Encoded protein: CASSYWDSYEQYF.

The chain combines TRBV27 with TRBJ2-7; D unresolved. V gave up 2 bases and J gave up 2 bases, with 7 bases separating them. CDR1 and CDR2 from the germline V gene are MNHEY and SMNVEV (reference sequence). This CDR3 region has 13 residues. DNA of the CDR3: TGTGCCAGCAGTTTAGTGCTAACCTACGAGCAGTACTTC. Protein sequence: CASSLVLTYEQYF.

This clone appeared many times. This chain connects TRBV11-3 to TRBJ2-2; TRBD1 matches at 7 bases. The junction had 11 bases not matched to a gene; V was cut back by 5 bases and J by 5 bases. The germline V gene encodes CDR1 SGHNT and CDR2 YENEEA. CDR3 length: 16 amino acids. The CDR3 DNA reads TGTGCCAGCAGCCCCAGAGGGGGCGCAGGGACCGGGGAGCTGTTTTTT. This translates into CASSPRGGAGTGELFF. Looking up the rest from reference TRBV11-3 and TRBJ2-2 gives the full variable domain: EAGVVQSPRYKIIEKKQPVAFWCNPISGHNTLYWYLQNLGQGPELLIRYENEEAVDDSQLPKDRFSAERLKGVDSTLKIQPAELGDSAVYLCASSPRGGAGTGELFFGEGSRLTVL.

This clone has at least ten counts. The chain combines TRBV11-2 with TRBJ2-4; unclear D gene. The length of the CDR3 is 13 residues. Trimming cost V 1 base and J 10 bases, with 11 bases left between them. The germline V gene has CDR1 SGHAT and CDR2 FQNNGV. CDR3 loop: CASSLGGLMIQYF. The CDR3 coding sequence is TGTGCCAGCAGCTTAGGGGGATTAATGATTCAGTACTTC.

This clone was seen many times. V gene TRBV30 combines with J gene TRBJ1-2; D gene ambiguous. V dropped 6 bases and J dropped 4 bases, with 9 bases sitting between them. Germline V gene sequence: CDR1 GTSNPN, CDR2 SVGIG (reference sequence). The CDR3 length is 11 residues. CDR3 loop: CACSGFYGYTF. In nucleotides, the CDR3 is TGTGCCTGTTCAGGATTCTATGGCTACACCTTC.

This clone showed up just a few times. This may arise from a read error, as a much more abundant clone is one base away. The rearrangement links TRBV28 to TRBJ2-1; D possibly corresponds to TRBD2 (5 bases). CDR3 length: 16 residues. Trimming stripped 7 bases from V and 1 base from J, with 17 bases between. Germline assignment: CDR1 MDHEN and CDR2 SYDVKM. The CDR3 sequence: CASISPPGDSYNEQFF. CDR3 nucleotide sequence: TGTGCCAGCATTTCCCCCCCCGGGGATTCCTACAATGAGCAGTTCTTC.

This clone has a count of ten or more. The chain links TRBV27 to TRBJ2-1, with D perhaps TRBD1 or TRBD2 (5 bases each). The germline V gene encodes CDR1 MNHEY and CDR2 SMNVEV (reference sequence). The CDR3 has 13 residues. Trimming pared 5 bases from V and 6 bases from J, leaving 11 bases between. This CDR3 is CASSPRGPNEQFF. The CDR3 DNA reads TGTGCCAGCAGTCCCCGGGGCCCCAATGAGCAGTTCTTC.

The table lists this clone with a count of one. This chain joins TRBV5-1 and TRBJ1-2; D remains ambiguous. There are 12 residues in the CDR3. In germline, CDR1 is SGHRS, CDR2 YFSETQ. Between the trimmed V and J ends, which lost 5 bases and 9 bases, there was a span of 14 bases. DNA of the CDR3: TGCGCCAGCAGAGAAGAATTATATTGCTACACCTTC. It codes for CASREELYCYTF.

This clone was counted between two and nine times. The chain links TRBV28 to TRBJ2-7, with a tentative D call TRBD1 (6 bases). This CDR3 comprises 16 residues. Trimming left V 7 bases short and J 0 bases short, with 19 bases between. The germline V gene encodes CDR1 MDHEN and CDR2 SYDVKM. The CDR3 loop reads CASMPLGHGDSYEQYF. The CDR3 DNA follows: TGTGCCAGCATGCCCCTGGGACATGGGGACTCCTACGAGCAGTACTTC.

This clone occurred many times. The J gene is TRBJ1-3, the V gene TRBV11-2; TRBD1 matches at 9 bases. CDR3 length equals 16 residues. Germline V gene lookup returns CDR1 SGHAT and CDR2 FQNNGV. The J segment lost 5 bases and the V segment lost 3 bases, leaving 8 bases of the junction unmatched. The CDR3 DNA follows: TGTGCCAGCAGCTTTTCTATGGGACAGGGAAGAAACACCATATATTTT. The encoded protein is CASSFSMGQGRNTIYF.